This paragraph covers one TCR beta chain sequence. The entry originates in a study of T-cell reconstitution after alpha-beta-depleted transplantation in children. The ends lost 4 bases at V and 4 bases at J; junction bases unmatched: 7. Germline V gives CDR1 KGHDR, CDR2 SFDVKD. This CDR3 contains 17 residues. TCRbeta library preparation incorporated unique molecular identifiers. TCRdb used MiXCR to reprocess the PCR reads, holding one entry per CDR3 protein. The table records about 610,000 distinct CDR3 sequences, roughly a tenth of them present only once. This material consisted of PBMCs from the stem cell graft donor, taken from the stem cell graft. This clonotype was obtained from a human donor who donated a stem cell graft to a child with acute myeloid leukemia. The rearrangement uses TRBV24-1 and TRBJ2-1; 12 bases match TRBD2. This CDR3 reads CATSDGGTSGFYNEQFF. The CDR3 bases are TGTGCCACCAGTGACGGCGGGACTAGCGGGTTTTACAATGAGCAGTTCTTC.